Listed here is a single T cell receptor beta chain. The target antigen is unknown. The trim removed 6 bases at V and 7 bases at J, leaving 6 bases unmatched. The CDR3 spans 14 residues. Germline values: CDR1 MNHEY, CDR2 SMNVEV (reference sequence). Primers included in the PCR were 60 Vbeta and 13 Jbeta primers. The method was immunoSEQ multiplex PCR; TCRdb's version includes in-frame clones alone and lacks a portion of them. The data hold approximately 190,000 clones, with roughly 13% observed a single time. This sample was taken from a study of cytomegalovirus exposure and HLA in healthy donors. General study results and limits: Later work showed greater clonal expansion in HLA-associated TCR beta chains than in equally common others. Earlier analysis found most TCR beta V segments productive about 90% or about 30% of the time.

Donors likely had unrecorded immune exposures despite being nominally healthy when sampled. V gene TRBV27 combines with J gene TRBJ1-6, with TRBD1 identical over 7 bases. This clonotype was obtained from a man in his fifties in good health and CMV-seropositive. The sample taken for sequencing was PBMCs. DNA of the CDR3: TGTGCCAGCAGCGAACAGGGGAGGAATTCACCCCTCCACTTT. This sequence encodes CASSEQGRNSPLHF.